This T cell receptor (beta chain) was captured by sequencing in a study of shared clonotypes between healthy human individuals. Study at large: CD4 naive and CD4 memory each took three plates per donor, while CD8 naive took two and CD8 memory one.

Data came from immunoSEQ multiplex PCR; TCRdb stores just in-frame clones and leaves some out. The sample lists 2 million to 2.5 million clones; roughly 94% were seen once. Positive CCR7 selection of CD45RO-negative cells yielded the naive CD8 cells, and terminally differentiated effector memory CD45RA+ cells were excluded. Nashville, Tennessee was home to all donors, who were Caucasian adults. V lost 5 bases, J lost 4 bases, and 5 bases stayed unmatched. There are 15 residues in the CDR3. Germline CDR1 and CDR2: SEHNR and FQNEAQ (reference sequence). The sequencing sample was made of naive CD8+ T cells sorted from blood. This clonotype was sampled from a man between 18 and 29 years old in good health. The chain joins TRBV7-9 to TRBJ2-1, with TRBD1 matching 10 bases. DNA of the CDR3: TGTGCCAGCAGCCCCGAGGGACAGGGGTACAATGAGCAGTTCTTC. This sequence encodes CASSPEGQGYNEQFF.